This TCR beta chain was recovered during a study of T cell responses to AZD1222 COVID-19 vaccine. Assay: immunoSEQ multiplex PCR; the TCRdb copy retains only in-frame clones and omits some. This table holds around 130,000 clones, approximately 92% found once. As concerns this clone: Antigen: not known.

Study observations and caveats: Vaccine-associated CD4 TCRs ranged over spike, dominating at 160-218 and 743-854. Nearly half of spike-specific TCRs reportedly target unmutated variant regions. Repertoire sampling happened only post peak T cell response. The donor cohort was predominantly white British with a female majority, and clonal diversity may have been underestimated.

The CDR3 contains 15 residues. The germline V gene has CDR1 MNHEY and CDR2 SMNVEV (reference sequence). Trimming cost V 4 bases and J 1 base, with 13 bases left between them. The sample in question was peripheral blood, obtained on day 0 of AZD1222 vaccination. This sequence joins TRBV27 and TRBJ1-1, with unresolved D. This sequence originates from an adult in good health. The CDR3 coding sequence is TGTGCCAGCAGTTCGCTCCCCCCTGAGAACACTGAAGCTTTCTTT. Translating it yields CASSSLPPENTEAFF.